This T cell receptor beta chain was recorded in a study of long-term antiretroviral therapy in people with HIV. This clone was counted between two and nine times. Survey-level resolution applied to immunoSEQ assay v3.0. Repertoires were generated with immunoSEQ multiplex PCR, while TCRdb's copy carries only in-frame clones and drops some. The sample has around 21,000 clones; more than 80% are singletons. The trim removed 1 base at V and 5 bases at J, leaving 3 bases unmatched. This CDR3 spans 15 amino acids. Germline CDR1 SNHLY, CDR2 FYNNEI. Donors each had at least one pre-ART PBMC sample and at least two post-ART ones. In the United States, treatment was given to all participants with HIV.

The receptor was derived from a man aged 30 to 45 with HIV. This rearrangement joins TRBV2 to TRBJ2-1; 9 nucleotides agree with TRBD2. The sample here was unsorted PBMCs, taken almost 6 years after starting antiretroviral therapy. Here the CDR3 DNA reads TGTGCCAGCAGTGAAGGGACTAGCGTAGACAATGAGCAGTTCTTC. Translating gives CASSEGTSVDNEQFF.